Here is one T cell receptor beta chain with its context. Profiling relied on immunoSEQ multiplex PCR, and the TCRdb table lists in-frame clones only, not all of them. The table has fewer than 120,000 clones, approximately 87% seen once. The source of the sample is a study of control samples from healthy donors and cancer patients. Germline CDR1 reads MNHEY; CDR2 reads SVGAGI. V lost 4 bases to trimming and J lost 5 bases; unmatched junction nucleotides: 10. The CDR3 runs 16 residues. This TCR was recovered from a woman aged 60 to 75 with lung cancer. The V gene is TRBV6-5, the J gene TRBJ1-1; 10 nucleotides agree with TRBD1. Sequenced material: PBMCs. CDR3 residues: CASSSDRGRGRTEAFF. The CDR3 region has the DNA TGTGCCAGCAGTTCCGACAGGGGGCGCGGGAGGACTGAAGCTTTCTTT.